This entry concerns a single T cell receptor (beta chain). Antigen unknown. These data originate in a study of blood T cells in healthy people across ages. Isolated PBMCs totaled at least 6 million in each sample. Broader study findings: Diversity was higher, and naive CD4+ cells more numerous, in long-lived donors than in aged donors.

CDR3 length: 13 residues. Trimming cost V 6 bases and J 6 bases, with 11 bases left between them. Germline CDR1 LGHNA, CDR2 YSLEER. Alongside a J-beta primer mix, a sample-barcoded 5' primer served in a second PCR lasting roughly 6 to 11 cycles. One entry per CDR3 protein, called by TCRdb with MiXCR from the 5' RACE reads. The sample has 650,000 to 1,000,000 distinct CDR3 sequences, about 36% seen once. Specimen: blood. The chain has TRBV4-3 and TRBJ2-2; D may be TRBD1 (6 bases). The clonotype was recovered from a man between 18 and 29 years old in good health. CDR3 amino acids: CASSAGEPGELFF. For the CDR3, the DNA is TGCGCCAGCAGTGCAGGGGAACCCGGGGAGCTGTTTTTT.